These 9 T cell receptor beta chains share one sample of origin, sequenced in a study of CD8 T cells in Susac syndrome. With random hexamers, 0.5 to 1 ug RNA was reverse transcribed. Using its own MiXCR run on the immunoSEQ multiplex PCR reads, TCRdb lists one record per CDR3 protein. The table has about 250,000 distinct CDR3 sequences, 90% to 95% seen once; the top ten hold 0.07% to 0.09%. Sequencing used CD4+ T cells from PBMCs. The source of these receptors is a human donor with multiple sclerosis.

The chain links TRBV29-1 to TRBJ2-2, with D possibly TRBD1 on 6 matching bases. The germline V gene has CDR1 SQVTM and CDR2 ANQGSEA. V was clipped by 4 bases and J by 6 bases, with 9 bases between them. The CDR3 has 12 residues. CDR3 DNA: TGCAGCGTTGGGGGGCGGGCCGGGGAGCTGTTTTTT. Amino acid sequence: CSVGGRAGELFF.

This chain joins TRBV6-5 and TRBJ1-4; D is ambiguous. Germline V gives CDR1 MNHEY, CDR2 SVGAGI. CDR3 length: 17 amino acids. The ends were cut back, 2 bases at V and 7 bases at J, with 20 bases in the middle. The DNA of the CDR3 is TGTGCCAGCAGTTACGGGGTAGTTCCTATGGGCGGTGAAAAACTGTTTTTT. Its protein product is CASSYGVVPMGGEKLFF.

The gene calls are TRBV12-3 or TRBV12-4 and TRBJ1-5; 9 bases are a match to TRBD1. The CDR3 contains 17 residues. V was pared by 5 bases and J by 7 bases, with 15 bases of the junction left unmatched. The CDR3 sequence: CASSAHGTGSFVQPQHF. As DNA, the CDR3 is TGTGCCAGCAGTGCTCACGGGACAGGGAGTTTCGTGCAGCCCCAGCATTTT.

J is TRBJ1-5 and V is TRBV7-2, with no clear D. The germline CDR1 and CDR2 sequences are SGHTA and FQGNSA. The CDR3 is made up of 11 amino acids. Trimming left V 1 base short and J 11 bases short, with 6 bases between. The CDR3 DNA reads TGTGCCAGCAGCTTAGGCCGGTCCCAGCATTTT. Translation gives CASSLGRSQHF.

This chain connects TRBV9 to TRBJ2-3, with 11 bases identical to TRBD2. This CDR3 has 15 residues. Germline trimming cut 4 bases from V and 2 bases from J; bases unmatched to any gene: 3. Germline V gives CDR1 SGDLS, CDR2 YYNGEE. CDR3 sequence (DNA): TGTGCCAGCAGCACGACTAGCGGGGACACAGATACGCAGTATTTT. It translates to CASSTTSGDTDTQYF.

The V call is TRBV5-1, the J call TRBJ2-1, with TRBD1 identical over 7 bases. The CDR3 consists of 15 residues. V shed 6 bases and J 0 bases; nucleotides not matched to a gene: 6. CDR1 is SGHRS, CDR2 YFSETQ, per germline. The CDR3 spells CASTLTGVSYNEQFF. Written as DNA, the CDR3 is TGCGCCAGCACCTTAACAGGGGTCTCCTACAATGAGCAGTTCTTC.

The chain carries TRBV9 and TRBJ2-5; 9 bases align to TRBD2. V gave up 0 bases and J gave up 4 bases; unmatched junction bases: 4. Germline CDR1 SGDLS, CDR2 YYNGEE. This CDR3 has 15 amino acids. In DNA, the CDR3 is TGTGCCAGCAGCGTAGGGAGTAGCGGGAGAGAGACCCAGTACTTC. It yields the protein CASSVGSSGRETQYF.

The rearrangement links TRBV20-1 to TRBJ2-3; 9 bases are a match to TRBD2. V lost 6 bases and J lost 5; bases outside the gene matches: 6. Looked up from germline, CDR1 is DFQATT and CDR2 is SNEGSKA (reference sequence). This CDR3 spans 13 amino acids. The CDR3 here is CSALGLARDTQYF. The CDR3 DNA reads TGCAGTGCCCTCGGACTAGCGAGAGATACGCAGTATTTT.

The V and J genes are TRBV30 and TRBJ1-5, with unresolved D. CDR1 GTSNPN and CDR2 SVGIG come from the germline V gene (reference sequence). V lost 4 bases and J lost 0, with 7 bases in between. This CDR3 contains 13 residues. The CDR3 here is CAWTGDSNQPQHF. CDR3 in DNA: TGTGCCTGGACCGGGGATAGCAATCAGCCCCAGCATTTT.